The 27 T cell receptor beta chains given below trace back to one sample, sequenced in a study of T-cell reconstitution after alpha-beta-depleted transplantation in children. It was with unique molecular identifiers that the TCRbeta library was prepared. TCRdb recomputed calls from the PCR reads with MiXCR, one row per CDR3 protein. Among roughly 24,000 distinct CDR3 sequences listed, 9.5% to 13% were seen once. The sample consisted of PBMCs from the stem cell graft donor, taken from the stem cell graft. The source of these receptors is a human donor who donated a stem cell graft to a child with chronic granulomatous disease.

This clonotype has a count of ten or more. This sequence joins TRBV2 and TRBJ2-1; TRBD2 matches 9 bases. Germline loops: CDR1 SNHLY, CDR2 FYNNEI. V was clipped by 4 bases and J by 6 bases; unmatched bases: 7. There are 15 residues in the CDR3. This CDR3 reads CASSGSSGTANEQFF. Here the CDR3 DNA reads TGTGCCAGCAGTGGGTCTAGCGGGACAGCCAATGAGCAGTTCTTC.

Many counts were recorded for this clonotype. It is likely a read error, because the conserved phenylalanine at the end of the CDR3 is missing. Because the CDR3's place on the DNA is in doubt, the DNA is left out and the CDR3 is given as listed by TCRdb. This chain uses TRBV27 with TRBJ1-1; the tabulated D call, TRBD1, remains unverified against the DNA. The CDR3 is made up of 11 amino acids, end residues included. Germline V gene sequence: CDR1 MNHEY, CDR2 SMNVEV (reference sequence). CDR3 amino acids: CASSLQGTPEE.

The V gene is TRBV15, the J gene TRBJ2-5; 8 bases map to TRBD1. This CDR3 spans 15 amino acids. Losses at the gene ends were 5 bases for V and 5 bases for J; bases not matched to a gene: 10. CDR1 is LNHNV and CDR2 is YYDKDF in the germline V gene (reference sequence). The CDR3 coding sequence is TGTGCCACCAGCGTCGGACAGGGAGGAGTGGAGACCCAGTACTTC. Amino acids: CATSVGQGGVETQYF.

This clonotype has ten or more counts. J is TRBJ2-3 and V is TRBV7-2; D is perhaps TRBD1 (5 bases). The CDR3 has 14 residues. The germline V gene encodes CDR1 SGHTA and CDR2 FQGNSA. Trimming cost V 5 bases and J 4 bases, with 13 bases left between them. Here the CDR3 reads CASSRTLLADTQYF. The CDR3 DNA reads TGTGCCAGCAGCCGGACATTGCTTGCAGATACGCAGTATTTT.

In its sample, this clonotype was seen many times. The chain combines TRBV7-8 with TRBJ2-2, with 7 bases that match TRBD1. The CDR3 length is 14 residues. Germline V gene sequence: CDR1 SGHVS, CDR2 FQNEAQ. The V gene end was trimmed by 2 bases and the J gene end by 4 bases; junction bases not matched to a gene: 1. CDR3 sequence: CASSLRDSTGELFF. CDR3 DNA: TGTGCCAGCAGCTTAAGGGACAGCACCGGGGAGCTGTTTTTT.

The sample holds many counts of this clonotype. V gene TRBV3-1 combines with J gene TRBJ2-4, with TRBD2 identical over 8 bases. This CDR3 is 17 amino acids long. In germline, CDR1 is LGHDT, CDR2 YNNKEL (reference sequence). The J segment lost 0 bases and the V segment lost 5 bases, leaving 9 bases of the junction unmatched. The CDR3 nucleotides are TGTGCCAGCAGCTCGGTACTAGCGGATATAGCCAAAAACATTCAGTACTTC. Residues: CASSSVLADIAKNIQYF.

This clonotype was observed many times. The chain links TRBV7-2 to TRBJ1-1; the match to TRBD1 covers 8 bases. From germline, CDR1 is SGHTA and CDR2 FQGNSA. The V gene end was trimmed by 5 bases and the J gene end by 1 base; junction bases not matched to a gene: 3. There are 14 residues in the CDR3. CDR3 sequence (DNA): TGTGCCAGCAGCCTTGGACAGGGGAACACTGAAGCTTTCTTT. It codes for CASSLGQGNTEAFF. Looking up the rest from reference TRBV7-2 and TRBJ1-1 gives the full variable domain: GAGVSQSPSNKVTEKGKDVELRCDPISGHTALYWYRQSLGQGLEFLIYFQGNSAPDKSGLPSDRFSAERTGGSVSTLTIQRTQQEDSAVYLCASSLGQGNTEAFFGQGTRLTVV.

This clonotype was recorded at least ten times. This chain connects TRBV7-8 to TRBJ2-7, with 8 nucleotides matching TRBD2. CDR1 is SGHVS and CDR2 is FQNEAQ in the germline V gene. This CDR3 is 14 amino acids long. V was clipped by 4 bases and J by 1 base; unmatched bases: 3. In nucleotides, the CDR3 is TGTGCCAGCAGCTCCGGGACTAGGTCCTACGAGCAGTACTTC. Its translation: CASSSGTRSYEQYF.

In its sample, this clonotype was seen many times. The V and J genes are TRBV29-1 and TRBJ2-3; TRBD2 aligns across 9 bases. The CDR3 is 17 amino acids. The germline CDR1 and CDR2 sequences are SQVTM and ANQGSEA. Trimming removed 7 bases from V and 3 bases from J; junction bases left unmatched: 17. The CDR3 nucleotides read TGCAGCGCCCCCGATGTGGAGCGGGAGGATCCGACAGATACGCAGTATTTT. Its translation is CSAPDVEREDPTDTQYF.

Ten or more counts support this clonotype. This rearrangement joins TRBV7-2 to TRBJ2-1; D not resolved. CDR1 is SGHTA and CDR2 is FQGNSA in the germline V gene. The CDR3 extends over 12 amino acids. Trimming removed 1 base from V and 8 bases from J, with 6 bases in between. The CDR3 coding sequence is TGTGCCAGCAGCTTAGATCAGGATGAGCAGTTCTTC. Translating it yields CASSLDQDEQFF.

The table lists this clonotype with many counts. This chain joins TRBV5-1 and TRBJ2-1; 12 positions match TRBD2. Germline values: CDR1 SGHRS, CDR2 YFSETQ. This CDR3 spans 15 amino acids. The trim removed 6 bases at V and 10 bases at J, leaving 11 bases unmatched. The CDR3 spells CASTKTSGGFGEQFF. CDR3 DNA sequence: TGCGCCAGCACCAAAACTAGCGGGGGGTTCGGGGAGCAGTTCTTC.

This clonotype was counted at least ten times. The V gene is TRBV12-3 or TRBV12-4, the J gene TRBJ2-5; 8 bases align to TRBD2. The CDR3 covers 13 residues. Trimming removed 6 bases from V and 5 bases from J; junction bases left unmatched: 5. CDR3 amino acids: CASSQGLAETQYF. CDR3 DNA: TGTGCCAGCAGCCAAGGACTAGCCGAGACCCAGTACTTC.

The table lists this clonotype with many counts. The CDR3 spells CASSPRTGGYDNEQFF. CDR3 nucleotides: TGTGCCAGCTCACCAAGGACAGGGGGATATGACAATGAGCAGTTCTTC. The genes are TRBV18 and TRBJ2-1; 10 bases are a match to TRBD1. CDR3 length equals 16 residues. Germline CDR1 reads KGHSH; CDR2 reads LQKENI. V was pared by 2 bases and J by 5 bases, with 6 bases of the junction left unmatched.

This clonotype showed up many times. The chain employs TRBV20-1 and TRBJ2-3; perhaps TRBD1 as D (5 bases). V was cut by 3 bases and J by 4 bases, with 11 bases left in between. This CDR3 has 13 residues. Germline CDR1 and CDR2: DFQATT and SNEGSKA (reference sequence). The CDR3 here is CSARIGASDTQYF. The CDR3 nucleotides are TGCAGTGCTAGGATAGGGGCGTCAGATACGCAGTATTTT.

In its sample, this clonotype was seen many times. The chain uses TRBV29-1 and TRBJ2-1, with 8 bases that match TRBD2. V was clipped by 4 bases and J by 4 bases; unmatched bases: 6. Germline CDR1 and CDR2: SQVTM and ANQGSEA. This CDR3 is 14 amino acids long. This CDR3 reads CSVVDSGSYNEQFF. The CDR3 nucleotides read TGCAGCGTTGTGGACAGCGGGAGTTACAATGAGCAGTTCTTC.

This clonotype was picked up many times. This chain links TRBV2 with TRBJ2-7, with D possibly TRBD2 on 6 matching bases. V shed 4 bases and J shed 2 bases, with 12 bases lying between them. The CDR3 consists of 14 residues. Germline CDR1 SNHLY, CDR2 FYNNEI. The CDR3 region is CASSGTIAAYEQYF. In nucleotides, the CDR3 is TGTGCCAGCAGTGGGACTATCGCCGCCTACGAGCAGTACTTC.

The table lists this clonotype with many counts. CDR3: CASSDAILAYEQYF. The DNA of the CDR3 is TGTGCCAGCAGTGATGCGATACTAGCCTACGAGCAGTACTTC. The rearrangement joins TRBV6-1 to TRBJ2-7; possibly TRBD2 for D (5 bases). Germline V lookup: CDR1 MNHNS, CDR2 SASEGT. V was shortened by 3 bases and J by 2 bases, with 11 bases between the two germline ends. This CDR3 is built from 14 residues.

There are many counts of this clonotype. The gene calls are TRBV20-1 and TRBJ2-7; 8 positions agree with TRBD1. Germline CDR1 and CDR2: DFQATT and SNEGSKA (reference sequence). CDR3 length equals 14 residues. J was trimmed by 3 bases and V by 1 base; bases with no gene match: 5. The CDR3 coding sequence is TGCAGTGCTAGAGCGATGGACAGGGACTACGAGCAGTACTTC. It translates to CSARAMDRDYEQYF.

This clonotype was seen repeatedly, ten times or more. The chain employs TRBV7-8 and TRBJ2-4; TRBD1 might be the D (6 bases). Looked up from germline, CDR1 is SGHVS and CDR2 is FQNEAQ. The CDR3 sequence is 16 residues long. Trimming stripped 5 bases from V and 0 bases from J, with 14 bases between. As DNA, the CDR3 is TGTGCCAGCAGCCCCAACAGGGTCCAAGCCAAAAACATTCAGTACTTC. The encoded protein is CASSPNRVQAKNIQYF.

This clonotype was recorded at least ten times. This chain joins TRBV7-2 and TRBJ2-3; perhaps TRBD1 as D (7 bases). This CDR3 has 16 amino acids. Trimming pared 5 bases from V and 2 bases from J, leaving 17 bases between. Germline values: CDR1 SGHTA, CDR2 FQGNSA. Written as DNA, the CDR3 is TGTGCCAGCAGCGCAAGACAGGGAGGAGCCACAGATACGCAGTATTTT. This codes for CASSARQGGATDTQYF. Using reference TRBV7-2 and TRBJ2-3 for the parts outside the CDR3, the full variable domain is GAGVSQSPSNKVTEKGKDVELRCDPISGHTALYWYRQSLGQGLEFLIYFQGNSAPDKSGLPSDRFSAERTGGSVSTLTIQRTQQEDSAVYLCASSARQGGATDTQYFGPGTRLTVL.

This clonotype was counted at least ten times. The V gene is TRBV10-3, the J gene TRBJ1-1, with TRBD1 matching 9 bases. Germline trimming cut 3 bases from V and 1 base from J; bases unmatched to any gene: 3. The CDR3 sequence is 15 residues long. Germline V gives CDR1 ENHRY, CDR2 SYGVKD. The CDR3 nucleotides read TGTGCCATCAGTGATCGGGACAGGGCGAACACTGAAGCTTTCTTT. Its protein product is CAISDRDRANTEAFF.

This clonotype was picked up many times. Here the CDR3 reads CASLDRVDGYTF. Here the CDR3 DNA reads TGTGCCAGCCTTGACAGGGTCGATGGCTACACCTTC. The chain recombines TRBV2 with TRBJ1-2; 7 bases agree with TRBD1. Germline lookup yields CDR1 SNHLY and CDR2 FYNNEI. The CDR3 sequence is 12 residues long. Germline trimming cut 8 bases from V and 6 bases from J; bases unmatched to any gene: 6.

This clonotype was detected many times. This chain uses TRBV5-1 with TRBJ1-5; maybe TRBD1 (6 bases). CDR3 size: 14 residues. Germline values: CDR1 SGHRS, CDR2 YFSETQ. V was pared by 4 bases and J by 3 bases, with 11 bases between. CDR3 sequence (DNA): TGCGCCAGCAGCGCAACAGGGTTCAATCAGCCCCAGCATTTT. Amino acids: CASSATGFNQPQHF.

This clonotype was found many times. The chain employs TRBV2 and TRBJ2-3, with D maybe TRBD2 (6 bases). The CDR3 spans 17 residues. Germline lookup yields CDR1 SNHLY and CDR2 FYNNEI. The ends were cut back, 5 bases at V and 0 bases at J, with 18 bases in the middle. The CDR3, as DNA: TGTGCCAGCAGTCATTTACCAGGGACTCGAAGCACAGATACGCAGTATTTT. The encoded protein is CASSHLPGTRSTDTQYF.

This clonotype came up many times. J is TRBJ1-6 and V is TRBV7-8; D is unclear. The CDR3 has 17 residues. Deletions cut 1 base from V and 0 bases from J, with 10 bases between. Germline V gene sequence: CDR1 SGHVS, CDR2 FQNEAQ. The CDR3 region is CASSLEVASSYNSPLHF. CDR3 in DNA: TGTGCCAGCAGCTTAGAAGTGGCGAGCTCCTATAATTCACCCCTCCACTTT.

This clonotype was counted only a few times. V usage is TRBV20-1 and J usage is TRBJ2-3, with D unresolved. This CDR3 region has 13 residues. Germline V gene sequence: CDR1 DFQATT, CDR2 SNEGSKA (reference sequence). V dropped 3 bases and J dropped 0 bases, with 7 bases sitting between them. The CDR3 protein is CSASKSSTDTQYF. The CDR3 nucleotides are TGCAGTGCTAGCAAGTCCAGCACAGATACGCAGTATTTT.

This clonotype was seen repeatedly, ten times or more. The V and J genes are TRBV18 and TRBJ2-7, with 7 bases aligning to TRBD2. CDR1 is KGHSH and CDR2 is LQKENI in the germline V gene. J lost 3 bases, V lost 6 bases, and 14 bases had no gene match. The CDR3 runs to 16 residues. The DNA for the CDR3 is TGTGCCAGCTCCATCGGAAATGGCGGGGGAATCTACGAGCAGTACTTC. Protein sequence: CASSIGNGGGIYEQYF. Together with reference TRBV18 and TRBJ2-7, the CDR3 gives the full variable domain: NAGVMQNPRHLVRRRGQEARLRCSPMKGHSHVYWYRQLPEEGLKFMVYLQKENIIDESGMPKERFSAEFPKEGPSILRIQQVVRGDSAAYFCASSIGNGGGIYEQYFGPGTRLTVT.